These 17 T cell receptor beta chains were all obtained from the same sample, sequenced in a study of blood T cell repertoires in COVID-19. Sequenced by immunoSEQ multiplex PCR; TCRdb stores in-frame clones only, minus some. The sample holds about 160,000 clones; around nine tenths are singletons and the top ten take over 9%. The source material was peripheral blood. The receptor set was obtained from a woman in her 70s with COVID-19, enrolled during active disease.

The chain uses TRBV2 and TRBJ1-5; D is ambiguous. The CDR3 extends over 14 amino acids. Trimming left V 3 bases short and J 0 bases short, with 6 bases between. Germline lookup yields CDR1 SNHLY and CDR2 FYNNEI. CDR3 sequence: CASSESSSNQPQHF. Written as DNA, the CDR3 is TGTGCCAGCAGTGAGTCGAGTAGCAATCAGCCCCAGCATTTT.

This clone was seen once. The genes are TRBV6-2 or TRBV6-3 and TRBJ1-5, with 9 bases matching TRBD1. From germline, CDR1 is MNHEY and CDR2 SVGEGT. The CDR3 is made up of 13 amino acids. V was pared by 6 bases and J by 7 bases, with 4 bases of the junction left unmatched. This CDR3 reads CASSLGQGQPQHF. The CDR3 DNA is TGTGCCAGCAGCCTCGGACAGGGGCAGCCCCAGCATTTT.

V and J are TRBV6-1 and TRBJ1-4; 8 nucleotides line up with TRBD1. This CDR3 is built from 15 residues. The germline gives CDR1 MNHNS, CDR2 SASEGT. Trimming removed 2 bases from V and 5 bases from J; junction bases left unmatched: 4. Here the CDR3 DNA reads TGTGCCAGCAGTGAACGGACAGGGAAAAATGAAAAACTGTTTTTT. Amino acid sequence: CASSERTGKNEKLFF.

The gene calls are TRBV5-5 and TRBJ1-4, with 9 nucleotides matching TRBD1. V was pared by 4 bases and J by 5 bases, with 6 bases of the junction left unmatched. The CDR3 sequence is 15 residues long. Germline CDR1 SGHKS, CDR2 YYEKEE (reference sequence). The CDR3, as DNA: TGTGCCAGCAGCATGGGGGACAGGGTGAATGAAAAACTGTTTTTT. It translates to CASSMGDRVNEKLFF.

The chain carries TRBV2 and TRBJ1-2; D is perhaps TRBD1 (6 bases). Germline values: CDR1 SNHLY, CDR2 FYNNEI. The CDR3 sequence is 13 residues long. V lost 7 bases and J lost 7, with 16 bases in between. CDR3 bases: TGTGCCAGCAACCAACAGGGAACCCGTGGCTACACCTTC. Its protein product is CASNQQGTRGYTF.

CDR3 sequence (DNA): TGTGCCAGCAGTCATCAGGGGAACACTGAAGCTTTCTTT. Translated: CASSHQGNTEAFF. V usage is TRBV28 and J usage is TRBJ1-1; D is perhaps TRBD1 (5 bases). Germline CDR1 and CDR2: MDHEN and SYDVKM. Trimming removed 5 bases at V and 1 base at J, with 8 bases between. CDR3 size: 13 residues.

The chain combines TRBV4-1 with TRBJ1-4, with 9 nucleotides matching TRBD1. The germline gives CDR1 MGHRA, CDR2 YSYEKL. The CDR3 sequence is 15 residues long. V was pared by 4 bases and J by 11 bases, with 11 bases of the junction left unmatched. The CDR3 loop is CASSPLDRGVEKLFF. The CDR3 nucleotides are TGCGCCAGCAGCCCGTTAGACAGGGGGGTCGAGAAACTGTTTTTT.

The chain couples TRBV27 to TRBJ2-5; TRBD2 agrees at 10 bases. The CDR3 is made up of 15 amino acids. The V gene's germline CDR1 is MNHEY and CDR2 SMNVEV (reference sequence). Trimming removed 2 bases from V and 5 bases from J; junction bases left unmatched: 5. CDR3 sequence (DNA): TGTGCCAGCAGTTTAAGCGGGGGGGGATGGGAGACCCAGTACTTC. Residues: CASSLSGGGWETQYF.

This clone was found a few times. The CDR3 protein is CASSFQGNTIYF. In DNA, the CDR3 is TGTGCCAGCAGCTTTCAGGGAAACACCATATATTTT. This chain connects TRBV11-2 to TRBJ1-3, with D uncertain. The CDR3 loop spans 12 amino acids. V was cut by 3 bases and J by 4 bases, with 4 bases left in between. Germline CDR1 SGHAT, CDR2 FQNNGV.

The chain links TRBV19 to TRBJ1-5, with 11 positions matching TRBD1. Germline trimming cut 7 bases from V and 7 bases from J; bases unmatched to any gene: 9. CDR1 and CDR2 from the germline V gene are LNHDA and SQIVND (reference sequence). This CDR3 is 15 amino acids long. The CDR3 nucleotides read TGTGCCAGTACCGGGACAGGGGGGTCAGGACAGCCCCAGCATTTT. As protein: CASTGTGGSGQPQHF.

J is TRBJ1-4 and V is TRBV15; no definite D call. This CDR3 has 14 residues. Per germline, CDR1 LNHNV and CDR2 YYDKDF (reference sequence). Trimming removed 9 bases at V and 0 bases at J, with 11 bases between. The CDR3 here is CATANPATNEKLFF. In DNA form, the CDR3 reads TGTGCCACGGCCAACCCAGCAACTAATGAAAAACTGTTTTTT.

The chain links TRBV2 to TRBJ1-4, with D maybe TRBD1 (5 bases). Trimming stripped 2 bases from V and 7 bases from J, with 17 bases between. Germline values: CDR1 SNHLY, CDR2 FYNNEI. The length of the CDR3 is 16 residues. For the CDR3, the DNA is TGTGCCAGCAGTGAAAGGGCTCAGGGCCTAGGTGAAAAACTGTTTTTT. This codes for CASSERAQGLGEKLFF.

DNA for the CDR3: TGTGCCAGCAGCTTGTGGGGCGGAAACACCATATATTTT. Translated, it gives CASSLWGGNTIYF. The V gene is TRBV5-6, the J gene TRBJ1-3; D may be TRBD1 (5 bases). The CDR3 is made up of 13 amino acids. Germline V gives CDR1 SGHDT, CDR2 YYEEEE. The germline V and J ends were trimmed by 1 base and 4 bases, with 6 bases remaining between them. The variable domain in full, completed from reference TRBV5-6 and TRBJ1-3, reads DAGVTQSPTHLIKTRGQQVTLRCSPKSGHDTVSWYQQALGQGPQFIFQYYEEEERQRGNFPDRFSGHQFPNYSSELNVNALLLGDSALYLCASSLWGGNTIYFGEGSWLTVV.

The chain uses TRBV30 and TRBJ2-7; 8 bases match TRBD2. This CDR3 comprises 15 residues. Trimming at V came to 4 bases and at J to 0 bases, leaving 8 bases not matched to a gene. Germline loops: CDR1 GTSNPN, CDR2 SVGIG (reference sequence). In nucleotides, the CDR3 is TGTGCCTGGACCCAGCCAGCGGGGGCCTCCTACGAGCAGTACTTC. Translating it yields CAWTQPAGASYEQYF.

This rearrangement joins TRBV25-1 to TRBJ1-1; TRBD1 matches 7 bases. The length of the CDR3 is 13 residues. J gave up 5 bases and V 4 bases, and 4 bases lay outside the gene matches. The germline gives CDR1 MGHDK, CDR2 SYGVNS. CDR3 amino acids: CASSATGRTEAFF. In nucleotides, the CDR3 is TGTGCCAGCAGTGCGACAGGGAGGACTGAAGCTTTCTTT.

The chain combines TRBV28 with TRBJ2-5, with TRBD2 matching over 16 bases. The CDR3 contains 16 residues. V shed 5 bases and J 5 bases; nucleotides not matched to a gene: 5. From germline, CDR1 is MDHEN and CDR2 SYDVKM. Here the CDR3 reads CASSTGLAGGLETQYF. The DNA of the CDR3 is TGTGCCAGCAGTACGGGACTAGCGGGGGGGCTGGAGACCCAGTACTTC.

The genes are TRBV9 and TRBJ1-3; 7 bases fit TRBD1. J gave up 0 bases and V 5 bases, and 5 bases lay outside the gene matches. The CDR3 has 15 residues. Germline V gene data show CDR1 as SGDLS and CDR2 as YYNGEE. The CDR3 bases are TGTGCCAGCAGTTTAAACAGGGGCTCTGGAAACACCATATATTTT. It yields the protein CASSLNRGSGNTIYF.